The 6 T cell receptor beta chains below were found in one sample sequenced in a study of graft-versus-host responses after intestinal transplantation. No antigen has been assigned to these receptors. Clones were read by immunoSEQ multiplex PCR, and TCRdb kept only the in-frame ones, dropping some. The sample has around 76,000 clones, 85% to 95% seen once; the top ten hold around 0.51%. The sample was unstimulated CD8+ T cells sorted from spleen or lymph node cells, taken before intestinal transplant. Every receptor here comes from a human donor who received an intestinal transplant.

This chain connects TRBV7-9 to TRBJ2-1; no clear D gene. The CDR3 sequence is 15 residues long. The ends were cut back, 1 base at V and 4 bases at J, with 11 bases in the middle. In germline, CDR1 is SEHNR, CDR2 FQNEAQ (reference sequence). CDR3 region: CASSLGERLYNEQFF. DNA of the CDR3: TGTGCCAGCAGCTTAGGGGAACGATTGTACAATGAGCAGTTCTTC.

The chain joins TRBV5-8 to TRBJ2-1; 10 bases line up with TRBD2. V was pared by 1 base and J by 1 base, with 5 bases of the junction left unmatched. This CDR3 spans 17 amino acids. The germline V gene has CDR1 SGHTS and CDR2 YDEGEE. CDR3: CASSLTSGTPSYNEQFF. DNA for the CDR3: TGTGCCAGCAGCTTGACTAGCGGGACGCCATCCTACAATGAGCAGTTCTTC.

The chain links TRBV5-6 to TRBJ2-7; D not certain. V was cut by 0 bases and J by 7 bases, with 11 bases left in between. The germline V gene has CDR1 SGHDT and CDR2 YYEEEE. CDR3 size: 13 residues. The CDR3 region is CASSLGGPWEQYF. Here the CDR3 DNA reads TGTGCCAGCAGCTTGGGTGGGCCTTGGGAGCAGTACTTC.

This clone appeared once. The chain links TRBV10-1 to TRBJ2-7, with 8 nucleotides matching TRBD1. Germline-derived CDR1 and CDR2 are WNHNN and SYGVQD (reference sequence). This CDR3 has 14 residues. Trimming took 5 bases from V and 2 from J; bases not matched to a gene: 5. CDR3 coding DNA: TGCGCCAGCAGTCCTGACAGGGGTCCCTACGAGCAGTACTTC. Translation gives CASSPDRGPYEQYF.

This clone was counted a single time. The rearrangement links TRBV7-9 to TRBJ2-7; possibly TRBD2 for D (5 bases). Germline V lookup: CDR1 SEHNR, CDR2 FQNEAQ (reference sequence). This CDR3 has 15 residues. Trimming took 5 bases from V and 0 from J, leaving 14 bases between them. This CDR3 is CASSPVSLASYEQYF. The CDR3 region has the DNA TGTGCCAGCAGCCCGGTGAGTCTAGCCTCCTACGAGCAGTACTTC.

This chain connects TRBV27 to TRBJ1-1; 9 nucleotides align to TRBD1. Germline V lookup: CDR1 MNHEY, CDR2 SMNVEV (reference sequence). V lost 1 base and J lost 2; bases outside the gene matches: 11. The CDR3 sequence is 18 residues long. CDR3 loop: CASSLYPGQGQGNTEAFF. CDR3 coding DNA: TGTGCCAGCAGTTTATACCCAGGACAGGGGCAGGGAAACACTGAAGCTTTCTTT.